The sequence of this TCR beta chain was determined in a study of OX40 agonist ivuxolimab in advanced cancers. General observations from the study: The study observed clonal expansion of CD4+ and CD8+ blood T cells by week 6 at 0.1 to 3.0 mg/kg.

Here immunoSEQ multiplex PCR was the method, and the copy in TCRdb shows in-frame clones only, minus some. The table includes about 64,000 clones, about 85% detected once. Germline loops: CDR1 KGHSH, CDR2 LQKENI. V gave up 2 bases and J gave up 1 base; unmatched junction bases: 4. This CDR3 comprises 16 residues. This clone was counted once. What it binds is unknown. Other nucleotide sequences from this sample produce the same CDR3. This rearrangement joins TRBV18 to TRBJ1-1, with 10 bases fitting TRBD1. This sequence was found in an adult with an advanced solid tumor such as melanoma, head and neck, liver or kidney cancer. Sample: CD4+ or CD8+ T cells sorted from blood, taken in a trial of the OX40 agonist ivuxolimab. CDR3 nucleotide sequence: TGTGCCAGCTCACCAAGGGGACAGGGGTCGAACACTGAAGCTTTCTTT. Translation gives CASSPRGQGSNTEAFF. Using reference TRBV18 and TRBJ1-1 for the parts outside the CDR3, the full variable domain is NAGVMQNPRHLVRRRGQEARLRCSPMKGHSHVYWYRQLPEEGLKFMVYLQKENIIDESGMPKERFSAEFPKEGPSILRIQQVVRGDSAAYFCASSPRGQGSNTEAFFGQGTRLTVV.